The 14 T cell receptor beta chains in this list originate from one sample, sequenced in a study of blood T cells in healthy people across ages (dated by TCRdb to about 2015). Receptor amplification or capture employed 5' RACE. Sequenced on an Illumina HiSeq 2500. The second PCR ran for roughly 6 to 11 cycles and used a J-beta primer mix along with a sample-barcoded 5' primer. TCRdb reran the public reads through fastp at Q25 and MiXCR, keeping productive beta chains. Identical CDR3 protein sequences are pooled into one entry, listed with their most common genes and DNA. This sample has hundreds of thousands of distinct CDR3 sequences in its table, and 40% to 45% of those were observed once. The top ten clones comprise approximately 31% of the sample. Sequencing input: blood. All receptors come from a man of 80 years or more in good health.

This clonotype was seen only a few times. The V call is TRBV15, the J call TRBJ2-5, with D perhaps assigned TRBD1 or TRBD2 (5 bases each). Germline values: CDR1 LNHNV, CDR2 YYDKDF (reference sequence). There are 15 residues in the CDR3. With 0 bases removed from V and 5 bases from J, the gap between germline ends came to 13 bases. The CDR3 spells CATSRDLGEGETQYF. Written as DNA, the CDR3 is TGTGCCACCAGCAGAGACCTGGGGGAAGGGGAGACCCAGTACTTC.

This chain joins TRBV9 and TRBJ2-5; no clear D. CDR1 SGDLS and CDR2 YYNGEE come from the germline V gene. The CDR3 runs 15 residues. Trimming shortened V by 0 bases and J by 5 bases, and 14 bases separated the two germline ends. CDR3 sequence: CASSVGALQKETQYF. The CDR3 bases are TGTGCCAGCAGCGTAGGAGCCCTACAGAAGGAGACCCAGTACTTC.

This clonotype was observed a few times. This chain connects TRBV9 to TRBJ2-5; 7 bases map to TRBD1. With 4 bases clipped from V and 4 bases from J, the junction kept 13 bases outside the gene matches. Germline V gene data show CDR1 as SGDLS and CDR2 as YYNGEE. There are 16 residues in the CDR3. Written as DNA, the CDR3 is TGTGCCAGCAGCTTAACCCCGGGACAGTTTTTAGAGACCCAGTACTTC. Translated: CASSLTPGQFLETQYF.

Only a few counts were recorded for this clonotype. The CDR3 is CSVESLATDTQYF. CDR3 nucleotide sequence: TGCAGCGTTGAAAGTCTAGCTACAGATACGCAGTATTTT. The V call is TRBV29-1, the J call TRBJ2-3, with D possibly being TRBD2 (5 bases). V shed 2 bases and J shed 3 bases, with 9 bases lying between them. CDR3 length: 13 amino acids. Germline CDR1 is SQVTM and CDR2 is ANQGSEA.

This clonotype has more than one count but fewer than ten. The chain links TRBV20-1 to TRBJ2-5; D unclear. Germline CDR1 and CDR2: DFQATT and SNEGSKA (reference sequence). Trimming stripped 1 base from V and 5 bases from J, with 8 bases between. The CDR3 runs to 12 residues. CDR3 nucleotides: TGCAGTGCTAGAGCGGCGTTGGAGACCCAGTACTTC. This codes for CSARAALETQYF.

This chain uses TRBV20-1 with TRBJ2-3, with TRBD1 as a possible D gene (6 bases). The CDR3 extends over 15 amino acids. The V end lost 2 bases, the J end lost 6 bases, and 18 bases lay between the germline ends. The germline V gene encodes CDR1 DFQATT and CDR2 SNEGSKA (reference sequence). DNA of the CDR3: TGCAGTGCTAGACCGGCCGGGACCACAGGGGATACGCAGTATTTT. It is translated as CSARPAGTTGDTQYF.

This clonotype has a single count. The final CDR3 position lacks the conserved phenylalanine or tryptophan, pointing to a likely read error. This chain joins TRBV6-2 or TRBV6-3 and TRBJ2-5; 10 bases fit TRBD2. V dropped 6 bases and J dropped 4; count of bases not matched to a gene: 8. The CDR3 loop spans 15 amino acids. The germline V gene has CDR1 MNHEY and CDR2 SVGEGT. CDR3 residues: CASRPSGRAGETQYS. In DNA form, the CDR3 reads TGTGCCAGCAGACCAAGCGGGAGGGCCGGAGAGACCCAGTACTCC.

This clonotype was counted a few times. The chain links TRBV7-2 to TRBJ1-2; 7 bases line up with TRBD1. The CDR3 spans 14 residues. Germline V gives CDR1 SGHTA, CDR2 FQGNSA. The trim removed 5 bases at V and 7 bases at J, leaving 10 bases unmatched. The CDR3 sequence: CASSPRQGVFGYTF. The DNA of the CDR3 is TGTGCCAGCAGCCCGAGACAGGGCGTCTTTGGCTACACCTTC.

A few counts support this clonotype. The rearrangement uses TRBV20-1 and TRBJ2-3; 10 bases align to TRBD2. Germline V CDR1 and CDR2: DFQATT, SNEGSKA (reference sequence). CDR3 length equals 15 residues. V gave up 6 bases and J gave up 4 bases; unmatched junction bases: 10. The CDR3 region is CSALAASGRPDTQYF. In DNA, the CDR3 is TGCAGTGCCCTTGCGGCTAGCGGGAGACCAGATACGCAGTATTTT.

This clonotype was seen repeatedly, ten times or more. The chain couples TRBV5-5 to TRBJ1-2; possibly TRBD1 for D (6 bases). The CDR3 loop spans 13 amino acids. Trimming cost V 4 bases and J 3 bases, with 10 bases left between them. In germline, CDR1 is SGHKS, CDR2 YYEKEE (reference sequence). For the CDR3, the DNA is TGTGCCAGCAGCCGACAGGAACACTATGGCTACACCTTC. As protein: CASSRQEHYGYTF.

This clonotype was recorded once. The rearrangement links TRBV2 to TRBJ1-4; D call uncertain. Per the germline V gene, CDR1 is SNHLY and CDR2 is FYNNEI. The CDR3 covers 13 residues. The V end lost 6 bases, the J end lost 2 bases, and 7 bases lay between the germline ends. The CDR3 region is CASRGGTNEKLFF. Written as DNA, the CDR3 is TGTGCCAGCAGGGGTGGGACTAATGAAAAACTGTTTTTT.

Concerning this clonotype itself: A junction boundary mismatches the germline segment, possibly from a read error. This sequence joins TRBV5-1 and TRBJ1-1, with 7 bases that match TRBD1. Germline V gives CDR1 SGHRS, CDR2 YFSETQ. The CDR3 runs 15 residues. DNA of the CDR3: TGCGCCAGCAGCCAAGGTCAGGGGGGGATCACTGAAGTTTTCTTT. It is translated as CASSQGQGGITEVFF. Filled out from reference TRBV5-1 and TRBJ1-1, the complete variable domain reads KAGVTQTPRYLIKTRGQQVTLSCSPISGHRSVSWYQQTPGQGLQFLFEYFSETQRNKGNFPGRFSGRQFSNSRSEMNVSTLELGDSALYLCASSQGQGGITEVFFGQGTRLTVV.

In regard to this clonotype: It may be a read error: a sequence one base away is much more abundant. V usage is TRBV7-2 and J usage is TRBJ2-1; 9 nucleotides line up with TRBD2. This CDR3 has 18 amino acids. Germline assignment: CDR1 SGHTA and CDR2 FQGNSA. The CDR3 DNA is TGTGCCAGCGGCTTAGTCCCCCGGCTAGCGGGAATTAACAATGAGCAGTTCTTC. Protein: CASGLVPRLAGINNEQFF.

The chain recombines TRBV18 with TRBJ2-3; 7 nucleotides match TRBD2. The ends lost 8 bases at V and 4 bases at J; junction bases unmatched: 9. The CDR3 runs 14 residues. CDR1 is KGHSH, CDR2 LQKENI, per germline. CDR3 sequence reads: CASSGLEYPDTQYF. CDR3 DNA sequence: TGTGCCAGCAGCGGACTAGAATATCCAGATACGCAGTATTTT. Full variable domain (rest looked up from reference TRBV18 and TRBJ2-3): NAGVMQNPRHLVRRRGQEARLRCSPMKGHSHVYWYRQLPEEGLKFMVYLQKENIIDESGMPKERFSAEFPKEGPSILRIQQVVRGDSAAYFCASSGLEYPDTQYFGPGTRLTVL.